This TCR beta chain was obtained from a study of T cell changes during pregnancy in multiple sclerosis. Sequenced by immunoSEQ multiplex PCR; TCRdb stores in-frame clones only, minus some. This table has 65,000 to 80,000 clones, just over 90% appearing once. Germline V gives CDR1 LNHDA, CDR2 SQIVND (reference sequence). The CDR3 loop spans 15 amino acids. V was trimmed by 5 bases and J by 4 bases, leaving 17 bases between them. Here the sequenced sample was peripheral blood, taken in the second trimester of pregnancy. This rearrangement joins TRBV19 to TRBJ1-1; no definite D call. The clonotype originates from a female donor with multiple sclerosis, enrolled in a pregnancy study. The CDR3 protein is CASSFRGSGVTEAFF. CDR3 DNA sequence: TGTGCCAGTAGTTTCCGGGGATCGGGAGTCACTGAAGCTTTCTTT.